These T cell receptor beta chains were read from a single sample in a study of cytomegalovirus exposure and HLA in healthy donors. Measured with immunoSEQ multiplex PCR; TCRdb has only the in-frame clones, and not every one. The repertoire holds some 87,000 clones, with approximately 65% as singletons. Sequenced material: PBMCs. These receptors were collected from a woman aged 25 to 45 in good health and CMV-seropositive. The CDR3 runs from the conserved cysteine through the conserved F or W.

v_call	j_call	cdr3_aa
TRBV27	TRBJ1-1	CASSLLGSMNTEAFF
TRBV5-1	TRBJ1-1	CASSLGEGASEAFF
TRBV6-5	TRBJ1-2	CASSGGERGYTF
TRBV19	TRBJ1-5	CASSHTLKDSQPQHF
TRBV5-1	TRBJ2-5	CASSLVASQETQYF
TRBV6-1	TRBJ2-2	CASNPSTGNTGELFF
TRBV30	TRBJ1-2	CAWSRGNFRYGYPF
TRBV18	TRBJ2-3	CASSPRGGAGDTQYF
TRBV27	TRBJ1-1	CASSYRYGNTVFREVTGVTEAFF
TRBV5-4	TRBJ2-7	CASSATGGSYEQYF
TRBV7-2	TRBJ2-5	CASQPGFQETQYF
TRBV11-3	TRBJ2-3	CASSLGQGIDTQYF
TRBV27	TRBJ1-5	CASSLRQGANQPQHF
TRBV5-5	TRBJ1-4	CASSTTSNEKLFF
TRBV6-1	TRBJ2-7	CASYEGQGIYEQYF
TRBV7-9	TRBJ1-2	CASSLYDPGVGYTF
TRBV6-1	TRBJ1-5	CASSRGYSNQPQHF
TRBV29-1	TRBJ1-1	CSALAGQGNTEAFF
TRBV5-1	TRBJ2-2	CASSPNLNTGELFF
TRBV11-2	TRBJ2-1	CASSSDRSSYNEQFF
TRBV16	TRBJ1-1	CASSPPARENTEAFF
TRBV13	TRBJ2-4	CASSPAGLQNIQYF
TRBV5-1	TRBJ2-1	CASSLLTTSYNEQFF
TRBV6-4	TRBJ2-3	CASSDSSGGADTQYF
TRBV14	TRBJ2-7	CASSPDRGTYEQYF
TRBV2	TRBJ2-3	CASRMTGGAFADTQYF
TRBV9	TRBJ1-3	CASSVDAGNTIYF
TRBV7-2	TRBJ2-1	CASSLSGGLGNEQFF
TRBV4-3	NA	CASSHTSGGLSYEQYF
TRBV27	TRBJ1-5	CASSARERQPQHF
TRBV10-1	TRBJ2-3	CASKQGSFTDTQYF
TRBV6-4	TRBJ2-1	CASSDSGHSQGWEQFF
TRBV16	TRBJ2-1	CASTPRGGDEQFF
TRBV11-2	TRBJ1-1	CASSPHGATEAFF
TRBV28	TRBJ1-4	CASSLSGNYEKLFF
TRBV7-2	TRBJ1-3	CASSPGAGNTIYF
TRBV27	TRBJ1-2	CASSTDRYGYTF
TRBV6-5	TRBJ1-1	CASSYSGGRTEAFF
TRBV6-1	TRBJ1-1	CASRERTGGFPEAFF
TRBV20-1	TRBJ2-1	CSAWDSYEQFF
TRBV18	TRBJ2-7	CASSPPMASGGPRPRQYF
TRBV11-2	TRBJ1-6	CASSLGQGGSPLHF
TRBV5-1	TRBJ1-3	CASSWSEGDGNTIYF
TRBV6-1	TRBJ2-5	CASSRTQETQYF
TRBV14	TRBJ2-4	CASSPTSGGLKNIQYF
TRBV29-1	TRBJ2-1	CSVYRTGGYNEQFF
TRBV9	TRBJ2-2	CASSVEPGLAGGPSGELFF
TRBV7-9	TRBJ2-1	CASSFPPGRGAYNEQFF
TRBV7-7	TRBJ2-5	CASSFGTSGGAETQYF
TRBV5-1	TRBJ1-2	CASSSTGDYGYTF
TRBV4-1	TRBJ2-2	CASSQGTSGGYGELFF
TRBV5-1	TRBJ2-7	CASRGQGLGEQYF
TRBV7-3	TRBJ1-1	CASSSQMNTEAFF
TRBV5-6	NA	CASSLRGASYEQYF
TRBV6-5	TRBJ2-7	CASSPTWDRAYEQYF
TRBV18	TRBJ2-5	CASSGTDQETQYF
TRBV6-6	TRBJ2-7	CASSYLTVGQGREQYF
TRBV4-3	TRBJ1-2	CASSQEGGVRGYTF
TRBV7-2	TRBJ1-2	CASSFGRRDGYTF
TRBV20-1	TRBJ1-1	CSAGGRTEAFF